Below are 9 T cell receptor beta chains sequenced from a single sample in a study of cytomegalovirus exposure and HLA in healthy donors. 60 Vbeta and 13 Jbeta primers were used in PCR. Profiling relied on immunoSEQ multiplex PCR, and the TCRdb table lists in-frame clones only, not all of them. The table has some 180,000 clones, 84% seen once. The sample comprised PBMCs. The receptors shown here come from a girl aged 2 to 10 in good health and CMV-seropositive.

This chain links TRBV27 with TRBJ1-2, with TRBD1 matching 7 bases. Germline V gene data show CDR1 as MNHEY and CDR2 as SMNVEV (reference sequence). Germline trimming cut 8 bases from V and 5 bases from J; bases unmatched to any gene: 8. CDR3 length equals 13 residues. This CDR3 reads CASWRGRGYGYTF. The CDR3 DNA sequence: TGTGCCAGCTGGAGGGGGCGGGGTTATGGCTACACCTTC.

The V gene is TRBV30, the J gene TRBJ2-7; 9 bases map to TRBD2. V shed 3 bases and J 0 bases; nucleotides not matched to a gene: 21. The CDR3 length is 20 residues. The V gene's germline CDR1 is GTSNPN and CDR2 SVGIG (reference sequence). The CDR3 DNA sequence: TGTGCCTGGAGCACGAAGAGCACTAGCGGGCGTCCCCTTAGCTCCTACGAGCAGTACTTC. It codes for CAWSTKSTSGRPLSSYEQYF. Full variable domain (outside the CDR3, taken from reference TRBV30 and TRBJ2-7): SQTIHQWPATLVQPVGSPLSLECTVEGTSNPNLYWYRQAAGRGLQLLFYSVGIGQISSEVPQNLSASRPQDRQFILSSKKLLLSDSGFYLCAWSTKSTSGRPLSSYEQYFGPGTRLTVT.

The J gene is TRBJ1-2, the V gene TRBV7-8; perhaps TRBD1 as D (6 bases). Germline assignment: CDR1 SGHVS and CDR2 FQNEAQ. V gave up 4 bases and J gave up 8 bases, with 14 bases separating them. This CDR3 has 13 amino acids. The CDR3 DNA sequence: TGTGCCAGCAGCTGGGGGGGCAGGGGCGGCTACACCTTC. Translation gives CASSWGGRGGYTF. The variable domain in full, with the rest retrieved from reference TRBV7-8 and TRBJ1-2, is GAGVSQSPRYKVAKRGQDVALRCDPISGHVSLFWYQQALGQGPEFLTYFQNEAQLDKSGLPSDRFFAERPEGSVSTLKIQRTQQEDSAVYLCASSWGGRGGYTFGSGTRLTVV.

The J gene is TRBJ2-2, the V gene TRBV19; 10 nucleotides align to TRBD1. Trimming at V came to 7 bases and at J to 4 bases, leaving 6 bases not matched to a gene. The CDR3 is 15 amino acids. In germline, CDR1 is LNHDA, CDR2 SQIVND (reference sequence). Here the CDR3 DNA reads TGTGCCAGTACCTCGGGACAGGGGAGCACCGGGGAGCTGTTTTTT. Residues: CASTSGQGSTGELFF.

This clone was found once. The genes are TRBV4-1 and TRBJ2-2; tentative D call: TRBD2 (6 bases). Germline CDR1 is MGHRA and CDR2 is YSYEKL. CDR3 length: 15 residues. The V end was cut by 1 base, the J end by 6 bases, with 12 bases between. Here the CDR3 reads CASSQGGTSPGELFF. The CDR3 DNA follows: TGCGCCAGCAGCCAAGGCGGGACCAGCCCCGGGGAGCTGTTTTTT.

The chain couples TRBV6-4 to TRBJ2-3; 7 nucleotides align to TRBD1. The CDR3 loop spans 15 amino acids. Germline V gives CDR1 MRHNA, CDR2 SNTAGT. The J segment lost 4 bases and the V segment lost 3 bases, leaving 7 bases of the junction unmatched. The CDR3: CASSEEGAGADTQYF. CDR3 nucleotide sequence: TGTGCCAGCAGTGAAGAGGGGGCCGGGGCAGATACGCAGTATTTT.

This clone was seen a few times. This rearrangement joins TRBV6-1 to TRBJ1-5; D gene uncertain. The germline V gene has CDR1 MNHNS and CDR2 SASEGT. The CDR3 covers 13 residues. Trimming removed 2 bases at V and 9 bases at J, with 11 bases between. CDR3 sequence: CASSEQAASPQHF. In DNA, the CDR3 is TGTGCCAGCAGTGAACAGGCTGCATCGCCCCAGCATTTT.

The chain carries TRBV5-5 and TRBJ1-1, with 10 bases that match TRBD1. Germline values: CDR1 SGHKS, CDR2 YYEKEE (reference sequence). The CDR3 contains 15 residues. V was pared by 4 bases and J by 4 bases, with 7 bases of the junction left unmatched. This CDR3 reads CASSAWTGGSTEAFF. The CDR3 bases are TGTGCCAGCAGCGCATGGACAGGGGGGTCCACTGAAGCTTTCTTT.

The chain employs TRBV28 and TRBJ2-1; tentative D call: TRBD1 (8 bases). Germline lookup yields CDR1 MDHEN and CDR2 SYDVKM. The CDR3 totals 15 residues. V was clipped by 3 bases and J by 10 bases, with 19 bases between them. Here the CDR3 DNA reads TGTGCCAGCAGTTTCGGCAGGGGGCGGGAGACCGAGCAGTTCTTC. Its translation: CASSFGRGRETEQFF.